These 28 T cell receptor beta chains came from one sample sequenced in a study of blood T cell repertoires in COVID-19. Assay: immunoSEQ multiplex PCR; the TCRdb copy retains only in-frame clones and omits some. Of 200,000 to 300,000 clones in the sample, around 80% were seen once. Source material: peripheral blood. The origin of the receptors is a man aged 55 to 70 with acute or convalescent COVID-19.

V usage is TRBV3-1 (or the pseudogene TRBV3-2) and J usage is TRBJ1-2; no reliable D call. In germline, CDR1 is LGHDT, CDR2 YNNKEL (reference sequence). This CDR3 region has 12 residues. V was shortened by 0 bases and J by 8 bases, with 7 bases between the two germline ends. The CDR3 coding sequence is TGTGCCAGCAGCCAAGAGGCTCAAGGCTACACCTTC. Translating gives CASSQEAQGYTF.

The count of this clone is one. The J gene is TRBJ2-5, the V gene TRBV7-4; 13 bases line up with TRBD2. With V trimmed by 4 bases and J by 1 base, 3 bases remained unmatched. This CDR3 is built from 16 residues. Germline-derived CDR1 and CDR2 are SGHVT and SQSDAQ. CDR3 DNA: TGTGCCAGCAGCTGGGGACTAGCGGGGACCCAAGAGACCCAGTACTTC. The encoded protein is CASSWGLAGTQETQYF.

About this clone itself: At the DNA level, this CDR3 is encoded by other sequences in the same sample as well. V and J are TRBV6-5 and TRBJ1-6; D remains ambiguous. The CDR3 totals 13 residues. Deletions cut 0 bases from V and 7 bases from J, with 4 bases between. Looked up from germline, CDR1 is MNHEY and CDR2 is SVGAGI. The CDR3 DNA sequence: TGTGCCAGCAGTTACTCCGGGAATTCACCCCTCCACTTT. This gives the protein CASSYSGNSPLHF.

Only a few counts were recorded for this clone. V and J are TRBV4-1 and TRBJ1-5; D possibly corresponds to TRBD1 (6 bases). This CDR3 spans 15 amino acids. The germline V gene has CDR1 MGHRA and CDR2 YSYEKL. V lost 4 bases to trimming and J lost 6 bases, with 16 bases between them. The CDR3 reads CASSPGTIFSQPQHF. As DNA, the CDR3 is TGCGCCAGCAGCCCCGGGACAATTTTTTCTCAGCCCCAGCATTTT.

This sequence joins TRBV19 and TRBJ2-7; TRBD2 matches 7 bases. The CDR3 runs to 14 residues. Trimming removed 5 bases from V and 4 bases from J; junction bases left unmatched: 8. Germline V CDR1 and CDR2: LNHDA, SQIVND (reference sequence). The CDR3 region is CASSPRDYPYEQYF. CDR3 in DNA: TGTGCCAGTAGTCCCCGGGACTACCCTTACGAGCAGTACTTC.

The rearrangement links TRBV7-9 to TRBJ1-2, with TRBD1 matching 7 bases. Germline V CDR1 and CDR2: SEHNR, FQNEAQ (reference sequence). The CDR3 runs 16 residues. V lost 0 bases to trimming and J lost 7 bases; unmatched junction nucleotides: 11. CDR3 amino acids: CASSLALGEGASGYTF. In DNA, the CDR3 is TGTGCCAGCAGCTTAGCGCTAGGAGAGGGGGCGAGTGGCTACACCTTC.

DNA for the CDR3: TGTGCCAGCAGCAGAACCGGGACAAACTACGAGCAGTACTTC. Translating gives CASSRTGTNYEQYF. The rearrangement uses TRBV7-9 and TRBJ2-7; D is possibly TRBD1 (6 bases). The CDR3 has 14 residues. Trimming took 5 bases from V and 3 from J, leaving 14 bases between them. Per the germline V gene, CDR1 is SEHNR and CDR2 is FQNEAQ (reference sequence).

V usage is TRBV3-1 (or the pseudogene TRBV3-2) and J usage is TRBJ2-1, with TRBD2 as a possible D gene (5 bases). The ends were cut back, 4 bases at V and 9 bases at J, with 10 bases in the middle. This CDR3 has 12 amino acids. The germline V gene encodes CDR1 LGHDT and CDR2 YNNKEL (reference sequence). DNA of the CDR3: TGTGCCAGCAGCCGGCGGGTGGGTGAGCAGTTCTTC. Residues: CASSRRVGEQFF.

The V gene is TRBV4-1, the J gene TRBJ2-1, with TRBD2 matching over 12 bases. The V gene's germline CDR1 is MGHRA and CDR2 YSYEKL. The CDR3 runs 19 residues. V gave up 1 base and J gave up 2 bases; unmatched junction bases: 9. Here the CDR3 DNA reads TGCGCCAGCAGCCAAGTAGGCCTAGCGGGAGGGAAGGCCTACAATGAGCAGTTCTTC. Protein sequence: CASSQVGLAGGKAYNEQFF.

This clone was seen a single time. V gene TRBV14 combines with J gene TRBJ2-1; 10 bases are a match to TRBD2. Germline V lookup: CDR1 SGHDN, CDR2 FVKESK. The CDR3 covers 16 residues. V was clipped by 1 base and J by 4 bases; unmatched bases: 4. CDR3 sequence (DNA): TGTGCCAGCAGCCAAGCTGGACTAGCGGTATACAATGAGCAGTTCTTC. Protein product: CASSQAGLAVYNEQFF. The full variable domain, its missing parts supplied by reference TRBV14 and TRBJ2-1, is EAGVTQFPSHSVIEKGQTVTLRCDPISGHDNLYWYRRVMGKEIKFLLHFVKESKQDESGMPNNRFLAERTGGTYSTLKVQPAELEDSGVYFCASSQAGLAVYNEQFFGPGTRLTVL.

The rearrangement links TRBV18 to TRBJ2-7; D gene unclear. This CDR3 is 13 amino acids long. In germline, CDR1 is KGHSH, CDR2 LQKENI. Trimming cost V 6 bases and J 2 bases, with 11 bases left between them. The CDR3 reads CASSQASTYEQYF. The CDR3 coding sequence is TGTGCCAGCTCCCAAGCCTCGACCTACGAGCAGTACTTC.

The genes are TRBV7-8 and TRBJ2-4, with D tentatively TRBD1 (5 bases). The CDR3 consists of 14 residues. Trimming took off 5 bases at V and 8 bases at J, with 16 bases between the two ends. CDR1 and CDR2 (germline): SGHVS, FQNEAQ. CDR3 region: CASSSVQGLYIQYF. The CDR3 bases are TGTGCCAGCAGCAGCGTGCAGGGTCTATACATTCAGTACTTC.

The chain couples TRBV10-3 to TRBJ2-7, with a possible D match to TRBD1 (5 bases). The CDR3 spans 13 residues. V shed 5 bases and J shed 2 bases, with 10 bases lying between them. The germline V gene has CDR1 ENHRY and CDR2 SYGVKD. The CDR3 DNA is TGTGCCATCAGTCTGACAGTCACCTACGAGCAGTACTTC. Its translation: CAISLTVTYEQYF.

The chain is built from TRBV10-3 and TRBJ1-5; no firm D call. There are 13 residues in the CDR3. With 0 bases removed from V and 5 bases from J, the gap between germline ends came to 5 bases. CDR1 and CDR2 from the germline V gene are ENHRY and SYGVKD. The CDR3 nucleotides read TGTGCCATCAGTGAGTCGAGGGATCAGCCCCAGCATTTT. Translated, it gives CAISESRDQPQHF.

CDR3 protein: CASSERTSGRRNEQFF. The CDR3 coding sequence is TGTGCCAGCAGCGAACGGACTAGCGGGAGGAGGAATGAGCAGTTCTTC. The J gene is TRBJ2-1, the V gene TRBV9; 14 nucleotides agree with TRBD2. Germline CDR1 is SGDLS and CDR2 is YYNGEE. The length of the CDR3 is 16 residues. Trimming removed 3 bases from V and 7 bases from J; junction bases left unmatched: 6. Together with reference TRBV9 and TRBJ2-1, the CDR3 gives the full variable domain: DSGVTQTPKHLITATGQRVTLRCSPRSGDLSVYWYQQSLDQGLQFLIQYYNGEERAKGNILERFSAQQFPDLHSELNLSSLELGDSALYFCASSERTSGRRNEQFFGPGTRLTVL.

This clone was counted a single time. The genes are TRBV10-3 and TRBJ2-7; TRBD2 might be the D (5 bases). Germline CDR1 reads ENHRY; CDR2 reads SYGVKD. This CDR3 region has 13 residues. V lost 7 bases and J 0 bases, leaving 10 bases between the germline ends. Here the CDR3 reads CAITGSHSYEQYF. CDR3 in DNA: TGTGCCATCACGGGGTCGCACTCCTACGAGCAGTACTTC.

V and J are TRBV28 and TRBJ1-3; TRBD1 aligns across 7 bases. The J segment lost 1 base and the V segment lost 6 bases, leaving 3 bases of the junction unmatched. This CDR3 contains 14 residues. CDR1 and CDR2 (germline): MDHEN, SYDVKM. Written as DNA, the CDR3 is TGTGCCAGCAGGAACAGGGGATCTGGAAACACCATATATTTT. Translation gives CASRNRGSGNTIYF.

This chain joins TRBV6-4 and TRBJ2-1, with 12 positions matching TRBD2. J gave up 5 bases and V 3 bases, and 2 bases lay outside the gene matches. The CDR3 totals 15 residues. Germline V gene lookup returns CDR1 MRHNA and CDR2 SNTAGT. CDR3 nucleotides: TGTGCCAGCAGTGATAGGACTAGCGGGAACAATGAGCAGTTCTTC. Encoded protein: CASSDRTSGNNEQFF.

V usage is TRBV29-1 and J usage is TRBJ2-4; TRBD1 matches at 7 bases. Germline V gives CDR1 SQVTM, CDR2 ANQGSEA. Germline trimming cut 7 bases from V and 6 bases from J; bases unmatched to any gene: 3. The CDR3 is 11 amino acids. The CDR3 DNA sequence: TGCAGCGGGGGACAGAGAAACATTCAGTACTTC. Amino acids: CSGGQRNIQYF.

The CDR3 coding sequence is TGTGCCAGCAGACCAGGGGGCTGGGATACGCAGTATTTT. It encodes CASRPGGWDTQYF. The rearrangement uses TRBV7-9 and TRBJ2-3; 8 positions agree with TRBD1. The CDR3 extends over 13 amino acids. The ends lost 6 bases at V and 6 bases at J; junction bases unmatched: 5. Per the germline V gene, CDR1 is SEHNR and CDR2 is FQNEAQ (reference sequence).

The chain uses TRBV4-3 and TRBJ1-1; tentatively, D is TRBD1 (5 bases). This CDR3 has 16 amino acids. Trimming took 4 bases from V and 7 from J, leaving 22 bases between them. Germline lookup yields CDR1 LGHNA and CDR2 YSLEER. Here the CDR3 DNA reads TGCGCCAGCAGCCGAGGAGCTCAAATAAGCAGGGATGAAGCTTTCTTT. Its translation is CASSRGAQISRDEAFF.

This chain uses TRBV20-1 with TRBJ2-7; no reliable D call. The CDR3 runs 11 residues. V was cut by 6 bases and J by 2 bases, with 8 bases left in between. Per germline, CDR1 DFQATT and CDR2 SNEGSKA (reference sequence). The CDR3 bases are TGCAGTGCAGCTACTCCCTACGAGCAGTACTTC. Residues: CSAATPYEQYF.

V gene TRBV7-2 combines with J gene TRBJ2-7; TRBD1 aligns across 9 bases. Germline trimming cut 5 bases from V and 2 bases from J; bases unmatched to any gene: 4. The CDR3 extends over 14 amino acids. Germline CDR1 reads SGHTA; CDR2 reads FQGNSA. CDR3 bases: TGTGCCAGCAGCCCAGGGACAGGGACCTACGAGCAGTACTTC. Translation: CASSPGTGTYEQYF.

CDR3: CASSPGGSGNTIYF. DNA for the CDR3: TGCGCCAGCAGCCCCGGCGGCTCTGGAAACACCATATATTTT. The chain carries TRBV5-1 and TRBJ1-3; D remains unclear. The V end was cut by 4 bases, the J end by 0 bases, with 8 bases between. CDR1 and CDR2 (germline): SGHRS, YFSETQ. This CDR3 has 14 amino acids.

The V gene is TRBV24-1, the J gene TRBJ2-3, with 8 bases matching TRBD2. Looked up from germline, CDR1 is KGHDR and CDR2 is SFDVKD. The CDR3 is made up of 15 amino acids. The trim removed 4 bases at V and 6 bases at J, leaving 8 bases unmatched. CDR3 DNA: TGTGCCACCAGTGACCCGGGGGGGGGCAGGGATACGCAGTATTTT. This sequence encodes CATSDPGGGRDTQYF.

V gene TRBV29-1 combines with J gene TRBJ1-4; the match to TRBD1 covers 9 bases. V gave up 0 bases and J gave up 8 bases; unmatched junction bases: 1. This CDR3 comprises 13 residues. Germline V CDR1 and CDR2: SQVTM, ANQGSEA. CDR3 protein: CSVEETGGEKLFF. In DNA form, the CDR3 reads TGCAGCGTTGAAGAGACAGGGGGGGAAAAACTGTTTTTT.

This clone showed up just once. This chain uses TRBV27 with TRBJ1-1; D uncertain. The CDR3 is made up of 13 amino acids. CDR1 and CDR2 from the germline V gene are MNHEY and SMNVEV (reference sequence). The V and J ends lost 5 bases and 0 bases respectively, with 7 bases between them. In DNA form, the CDR3 reads TGTGCCAGCAGTCTCGTGTTGAACACTGAAGCTTTCTTT. This encodes CASSLVLNTEAFF.

V and J are TRBV9 and TRBJ2-1; weak D call: TRBD2 (5 bases). The CDR3 runs to 12 residues. Trimming left V 4 bases short and J 7 bases short, with 9 bases between. CDR1 and CDR2 from the germline V gene are SGDLS and YYNGEE. This chain's CDR3 is CASSTRRNEQFF. The CDR3 DNA reads as TGTGCCAGCAGCACCCGGAGGAATGAGCAGTTCTTC.